This T cell receptor (beta chain) was documented in a study of blood T cell repertoires in COVID-19. Study in general: T cells, B-cell-depleted T cells, or PBMCs supplied cDNA or gDNA.

Participants' own reports of clinical history determined their cohort assignment. Authors' data handling: Estimates of nucleated cell counts were drawn from the amplification of reference gene primers. The table came from immunoSEQ multiplex PCR; TCRdb's copy has only in-frame clones and leaves some out. For V, J and clone size, that table is used; D and trimming come from the DNA. The repertoire holds 150,000 to 200,000 clones, with roughly 89% as singletons. The CDR3 contains 13 residues. Germline CDR1 reads MNHEY; CDR2 reads SVGAGI. The ends were cut back, 5 bases at V and 1 base at J, with 6 bases in the middle.

What was sequenced was PBMCs or T cells enriched from blood (not recorded which). This receptor was obtained from a middle-aged woman with acute COVID-19. The rearrangement uses TRBV6-5 and TRBJ1-5, with D unclear. CDR3 sequence reads: CASSSASNQPQHF. The DNA of the CDR3 is TGTGCCAGCAGTAGCGCGAGCAATCAGCCCCAGCATTTT.